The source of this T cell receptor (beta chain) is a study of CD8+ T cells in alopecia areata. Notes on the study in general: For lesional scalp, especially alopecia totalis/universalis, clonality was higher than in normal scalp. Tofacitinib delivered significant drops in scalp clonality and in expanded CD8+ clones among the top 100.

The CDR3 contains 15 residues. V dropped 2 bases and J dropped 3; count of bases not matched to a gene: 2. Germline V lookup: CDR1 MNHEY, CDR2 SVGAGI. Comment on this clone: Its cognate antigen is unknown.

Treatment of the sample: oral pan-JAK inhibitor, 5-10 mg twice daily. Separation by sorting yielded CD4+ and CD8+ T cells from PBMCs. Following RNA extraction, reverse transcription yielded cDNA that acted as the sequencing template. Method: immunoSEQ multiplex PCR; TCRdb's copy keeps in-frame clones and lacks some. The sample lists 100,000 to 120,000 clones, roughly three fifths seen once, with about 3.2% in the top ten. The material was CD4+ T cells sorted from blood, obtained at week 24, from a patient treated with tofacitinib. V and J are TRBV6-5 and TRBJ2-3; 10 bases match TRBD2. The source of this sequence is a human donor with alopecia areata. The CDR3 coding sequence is TGTGCCAGCAGTTACAAGACTAGCGGGACAGATACGCAGTATTTT. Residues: CASSYKTSGTDTQYF.